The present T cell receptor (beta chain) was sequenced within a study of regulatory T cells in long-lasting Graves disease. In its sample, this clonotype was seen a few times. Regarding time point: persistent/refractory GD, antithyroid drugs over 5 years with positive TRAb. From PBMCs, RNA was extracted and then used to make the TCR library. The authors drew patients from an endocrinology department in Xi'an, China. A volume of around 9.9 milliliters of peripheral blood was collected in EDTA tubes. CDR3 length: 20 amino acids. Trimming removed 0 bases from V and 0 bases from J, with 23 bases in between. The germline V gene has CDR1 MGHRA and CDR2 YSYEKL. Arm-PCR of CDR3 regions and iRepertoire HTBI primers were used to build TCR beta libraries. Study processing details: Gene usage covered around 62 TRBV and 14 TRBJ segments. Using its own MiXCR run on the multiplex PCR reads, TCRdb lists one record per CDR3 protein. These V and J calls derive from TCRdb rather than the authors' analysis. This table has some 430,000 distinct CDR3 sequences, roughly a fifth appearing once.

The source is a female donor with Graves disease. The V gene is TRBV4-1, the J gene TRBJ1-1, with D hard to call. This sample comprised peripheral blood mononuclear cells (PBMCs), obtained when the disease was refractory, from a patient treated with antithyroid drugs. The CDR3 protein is CASSQDILGAATRMNTEAFF. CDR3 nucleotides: TGCGCCAGCAGCCAAGATATTCTCGGAGCAGCAACCCGCATGAACACTGAAGCTTTCTTT.